This T cell receptor (beta chain) was sequenced for a study of cytomegalovirus exposure and HLA in healthy donors. Study-wide points: The study recorded 160 or so TCR beta chains that were cytomegalovirus-associated.

Clones were read by immunoSEQ multiplex PCR, and TCRdb kept only the in-frame ones, dropping some. The table includes 150,000 to 160,000 clones, 86% detected once. Germline lookup yields CDR1 LNHNV and CDR2 YYDKDF (reference sequence). Trimming left V 1 base short and J 0 bases short, with 9 bases between. The CDR3 spans 16 residues. Worth noting for this clone: Its antigen is currently unknown.

The chain has TRBV15 and TRBJ2-2; TRBD1 might be the D (5 bases). The receptor comes from a human donor in good health. The sequenced material came from PBMCs. CDR3 protein: CATSRAWTPNTGELFF. The CDR3 nucleotides read TGTGCCACCAGCAGAGCTTGGACACCGAACACCGGGGAGCTGTTTTTT.